These 8 T cell receptor beta chains were all obtained from the same sample, sequenced in a study of blood T cell repertoires in COVID-19. TCRdb keeps only in-frame clones here, not all; method: immunoSEQ multiplex PCR. The profile shows fewer than 250,000 clones, about 83% of them singletons. Sample: peripheral blood. These receptors all stem from a woman in her forties or fifties with acute or convalescent COVID-19.

J is TRBJ2-3 and V is TRBV12-3 or TRBV12-4; D remains unclear. The ends were cut back, 7 bases at V and 2 bases at J, with 10 bases in the middle. The CDR3 runs to 13 residues. The CDR3 sequence: CASTRELTDTQYF. The CDR3 nucleotides read TGTGCCAGCACGCGAGAGCTCACAGATACGCAGTATTTT.

The rearrangement links TRBV27 to TRBJ1-1, with TRBD1 matching 7 bases. The CDR3 is 12 amino acids. In germline, CDR1 is MNHEY, CDR2 SMNVEV (reference sequence). The V and J ends lost 8 bases and 4 bases, in that order; junction bases with no gene match: 4. CDR3 loop: CASRRGVTEAFF. CDR3 bases: TGTGCCAGCCGCAGGGGGGTCACTGAAGCTTTCTTT.

V gene TRBV24-1 combines with J gene TRBJ2-1; TRBD2 matches 11 bases. The germline V gene encodes CDR1 KGHDR and CDR2 SFDVKD. V was clipped by 4 bases and J by 6 bases; unmatched bases: 4. CDR3 length: 15 residues. The CDR3 sequence is CATSETSGRSNEQFF. The CDR3 DNA reads as TGTGCCACCAGTGAAACTAGCGGGAGAAGCAATGAGCAGTTCTTC.

J is TRBJ1-1 and V is TRBV19, with D maybe TRBD1 (5 bases). The CDR3 runs 15 residues. Deletions cut 5 bases from V and 0 bases from J, with 13 bases between. Looked up from germline, CDR1 is LNHDA and CDR2 is SQIVND (reference sequence). CDR3 region: CASSPLGRVNTEAFF. The CDR3 DNA reads as TGTGCCAGTAGTCCCCTGGGCAGGGTGAACACTGAAGCTTTCTTT.

The chain recombines TRBV19 with TRBJ1-6, with TRBD1 identical over 7 bases. Germline CDR1 LNHDA, CDR2 SQIVND (reference sequence). Trimming at V came to 6 bases and at J to 10 bases, leaving 6 bases not matched to a gene. CDR3 length: 13 amino acids. The CDR3 bases are TGTGCCAGTAGGACAGGGAACCTGTCACCCCTCCACTTT. Amino acids: CASRTGNLSPLHF.

The chain carries TRBV7-6 and TRBJ2-3; 11 bases map to TRBD2. The V gene's germline CDR1 is SGHVS and CDR2 FNYEAQ. There are 17 residues in the CDR3. With V trimmed by 5 bases and J by 6 bases, 13 bases remained unmatched. CDR3 sequence (DNA): TGTGCCAGCAGCCCCCAACTAGCGGGAGACCGCCGGGATACGCAGTATTTT. Translating it yields CASSPQLAGDRRDTQYF. Using reference TRBV7-6 and TRBJ2-3 for the parts outside the CDR3, the full variable domain is GAGVSQSPRYKVTKRGQDVALRCDPISGHVSLYWYRQALGQGPEFLTYFNYEAQQDKSGLPNDRFSAERPEGSISTLTIQRTEQRDSAMYRCASSPQLAGDRRDTQYFGPGTRLTVL.

The gene calls are TRBV27 and TRBJ2-4, with 10 positions matching TRBD1. Germline V lookup: CDR1 MNHEY, CDR2 SMNVEV (reference sequence). Trimming took 5 bases from V and 8 from J; bases not matched to a gene: 3. The CDR3 totals 13 residues. This chain's CDR3 is CASSRGQGYIQYF. CDR3 nucleotides: TGTGCCAGCAGTAGGGGACAGGGGTACATTCAGTACTTC.

This chain joins TRBV21-1 and TRBJ2-1; no DNA check was done on the table's D call, TRBD2. TRBV21-1 represents a pseudogene. The CDR3 runs 15 residues. The CDR3 DNA reads as TGTGCCAGCAGCGTGGAGGTTGGTTCCTACAATGAGCAGTTCTTC. Translated: CASSVEVGSYNEQFF.